Reported below is one T cell receptor beta chain. Its antigen remains unknown. The protocol was immunoSEQ multiplex PCR, while the TCRdb copy is restricted to in-frame clones and leaves out a portion. The table records about 76,000 clones, roughly 84% of them present only once. The record originates from a study of glioma-infiltrating T cells after dendritic cell vaccination. Noted time point: after dendritic cell vaccination, including at tumor progression/relapse. Trimming shortened V by 2 bases and J by 0 bases, and 20 bases separated the two germline ends. This CDR3 has 19 amino acids. Germline loops: CDR1 SEHNR, CDR2 FQNEAQ (reference sequence). Study-level results: Only a small number of patients had complete blood and tumor samples.

The sequencing here drew on blood, taken after dendritic cell vaccination. V gene TRBV7-9 combines with J gene TRBJ2-1, with D possibly TRBD2 on 6 matching bases. This sequence originates from a human donor with glioblastoma. CDR3 region: CASSLNPGLGGISYNEQFF. The CDR3 region has the DNA TGTGCCAGCAGCTTAAACCCCGGTCTAGGCGGGATCTCCTACAATGAGCAGTTCTTC.